This is a list of T cell receptor beta chains from one sample in a study of identical twins. TCRdb reanalysed the 5' RACE reads using MiXCR and keeps one entry per CDR3 protein. The sample yields just over 500,000 distinct CDR3 sequences, 22% seen once. The same sample was also studied in work on T cells expressing NK-cell markers.

The specimen was CD4+ T cells sorted from blood. These receptor sequences come from a woman between 18 and 29 years old in good health. Both conserved end residues are trimmed from each CDR3.

j_call: TRBJ1-4; v_call: TRBV12-3/TRBV12-4; cdr3_aa: ASSSVGATNEKLF
j_call: TRBJ2-3; v_call: TRBV10-3; cdr3_aa: AISEKDTQY
j_call: TRBJ1-3; v_call: TRBV18; cdr3_aa: ASSPQRDSSGNTIY
j_call: TRBJ1-2; v_call: TRBV9; cdr3_aa: ASSVSPGTPIYGYT
j_call: TRBJ2-1; v_call: TRBV9; cdr3_aa: ASSGAGGFEQF
j_call: TRBJ1-1; v_call: TRBV6-5; cdr3_aa: ASSRVGGKAF
j_call: TRBJ2-2; v_call: TRBV2; cdr3_aa: ASNGRADTGELF
j_call: TRBJ2-5; v_call: TRBV6-2/TRBV6-3; cdr3_aa: ASSSIRQETQY
j_call: TRBJ1-2; v_call: TRBV20-1; cdr3_aa: SARDPSSGYGYT
j_call: TRBJ2-3; v_call: TRBV20-1; cdr3_aa: SARDPRGGRTDTQY
j_call: TRBJ2-3; v_call: TRBV29-1; cdr3_aa: SARTISTQY
j_call: TRBJ2-7; v_call: TRBV12-3/TRBV12-4; cdr3_aa: ASRPSGVLTYEQY
j_call: TRBJ2-7; v_call: TRBV21-1; cdr3_aa: ASSTSHRVNHEQY
j_call: TRBJ2-1; v_call: TRBV20-1; cdr3_aa: SASRGQGFNEQF
j_call: TRBJ1-6; v_call: TRBV15; cdr3_aa: ATSRVSQYNSPLH
j_call: TRBJ2-1; v_call: TRBV6-5; cdr3_aa: ASSSGLAGGQEQF
j_call: TRBJ2-1; v_call: TRBV5-1; cdr3_aa: ASRASQDRGNEQF
j_call: TRBJ1-1; v_call: TRBV12-3/TRBV12-4; cdr3_aa: ASRRTGSNTEAF
j_call: TRBJ2-5; v_call: TRBV20-1; cdr3_aa: SAIQETQY
j_call: TRBJ2-7; v_call: TRBV27; cdr3_aa: ASSQGQGVKGY
j_call: TRBJ2-3; v_call: TRBV5-5; cdr3_aa: ASSLRTSDTDTQY
j_call: TRBJ2-7; v_call: TRBV20-1; cdr3_aa: SARLAGGPFSYEQY
j_call: TRBJ2-7; v_call: TRBV7-2; cdr3_aa: ASSSRVSDRPPYEQY
j_call: TRBJ2-3; v_call: TRBV5-6; cdr3_aa: ASSSGRNTQY
j_call: TRBJ2-4; v_call: TRBV7-9; cdr3_aa: ASSEDIQY
j_call: TRBJ2-1; v_call: TRBV5-1; cdr3_aa: ASRPGLAESSYNEQF
j_call: TRBJ1-5; v_call: TRBV5-1; cdr3_aa: ASSLGGTENQPQH
j_call: TRBJ2-3; v_call: TRBV5-1; cdr3_aa: ASSPWGGGTTDTQY
j_call: TRBJ2-5; v_call: TRBV7-2; cdr3_aa: ASSLGLRPETQY
j_call: TRBJ1-1; v_call: TRBV9; cdr3_aa: ASSPTGRPNTEAF
j_call: TRBJ2-1; v_call: TRBV3-1; cdr3_aa: ASRLSGALGSEQF
j_call: TRBJ2-2; v_call: TRBV12-3/TRBV12-4; cdr3_aa: ASGSNPGNTGELF
j_call: TRBJ2-5; v_call: TRBV6-5; cdr3_aa: ASSYNPGARETQY
j_call: TRBJ2-1; v_call: TRBV11-2; cdr3_aa: ASSLQLAGVREQF
j_call: TRBJ1-2; v_call: TRBV12-3/TRBV12-4; cdr3_aa: ASTPWESYGYT
j_call: TRBJ1-2; v_call: TRBV27; cdr3_aa: ASSSRRPPGGSSYT
j_call: TRBJ1-3; v_call: TRBV12-3/TRBV12-4; cdr3_aa: ASRFLGGTIY
j_call: TRBJ2-1; v_call: TRBV12-3/TRBV12-4; cdr3_aa: ASNPRTSGRYNEQF
j_call: TRBJ2-5; v_call: TRBV3-1; cdr3_aa: ASSRGTIQETQY
j_call: TRBJ2-5; v_call: TRBV4-1; cdr3_aa: ASSPGQVQETQY
j_call: TRBJ1-1; v_call: TRBV12-3/TRBV12-4; cdr3_aa: ASSLRQGGGAF
j_call: TRBJ1-2; v_call: TRBV7-2; cdr3_aa: ASVGDRGNYGYT
j_call: TRBJ2-1; v_call: TRBV6-6; cdr3_aa: ASNDRGHEQF
j_call: TRBJ2-1; v_call: TRBV10-3; cdr3_aa: AISGGPWGGSRDEQF
j_call: TRBJ2-2; v_call: TRBV12-3/TRBV12-4; cdr3_aa: ASSLVAGGHGELF
j_call: TRBJ1-4; v_call: TRBV9; cdr3_aa: ASSVSTAYATNEKLF
j_call: TRBJ1-6; v_call: TRBV3-1; cdr3_aa: ASSQGTVGRSPLH
j_call: TRBJ2-7; v_call: TRBV12-3/TRBV12-4; cdr3_aa: ASRGWPGYEQY
j_call: TRBJ2-7; v_call: TRBV20-1; cdr3_aa: SFRGSFYEQY
j_call: TRBJ2-4; v_call: TRBV20-1; cdr3_aa: SARDQTGVGNIQY
j_call: TRBJ2-1; v_call: TRBV12-3/TRBV12-4; cdr3_aa: ASSLDLRRSRSAYNEQF
j_call: TRBJ1-5; v_call: TRBV6-5; cdr3_aa: ASSYSGTGPQPQH
j_call: TRBJ2-3; v_call: TRBV5-1; cdr3_aa: ASSFDGSADTQY
j_call: TRBJ2-7; v_call: TRBV4-2; cdr3_aa: ASSQGDSSSYEQY
j_call: TRBJ1-2; v_call: TRBV30; cdr3_aa: AWATANYRYGYT
j_call: TRBJ2-3; v_call: TRBV18; cdr3_aa: ASSPLKGADTDTQY
j_call: TRBJ2-5; v_call: TRBV6-1; cdr3_aa: ASSVRRGRETQY
j_call: TRBJ1-5; v_call: TRBV2; cdr3_aa: ASSQSRTDNQPQH
j_call: TRBJ2-1; v_call: TRBV15; cdr3_aa: ATSRGTSSYNEQF